What follows describes a single T cell receptor (beta chain). Its antigen is as yet unknown. Produced via immunoSEQ multiplex PCR; TCRdb's table is partial and in-frame only. The table includes about 42,000 clones, approximately 88% detected once. The data originate from a study of T cell responses to AZD1222 COVID-19 vaccine. The CDR3 has 13 residues. Germline loops: CDR1 SGHDN, CDR2 FVKESK. Between the trimmed V and J ends, which lost 4 bases and 10 bases, there was a span of 14 bases. Whole-study results and caveats: No repertoire was sampled before or during the peak T cell response, only after it. Among vaccine-associated CD4 TCRs, coverage spanned spike, with dominance at 160-218 and 743-854. Clonal diversity was possibly underestimated, and the donors were mostly white British, with more females.

The receptor comes from an adult who received the AZD1222 COVID-19 vaccine. The sequences come from peripheral blood, collected 28 days after the second AZD1222 dose. This chain connects TRBV14 to TRBJ2-4, with no clear D. CDR3 in amino acids: CASSPFQVGIQYF. CDR3 nucleotides: TGTGCCAGCAGCCCGTTTCAAGTGGGAATTCAGTACTTC.